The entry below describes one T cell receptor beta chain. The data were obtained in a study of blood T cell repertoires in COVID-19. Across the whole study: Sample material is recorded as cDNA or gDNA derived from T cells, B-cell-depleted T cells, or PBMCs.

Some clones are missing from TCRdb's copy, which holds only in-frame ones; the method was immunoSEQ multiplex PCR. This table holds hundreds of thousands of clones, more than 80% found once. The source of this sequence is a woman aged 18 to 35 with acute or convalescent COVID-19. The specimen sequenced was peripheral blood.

The CDR3 DNA reads as TGTGCCAGCAGCCAAGGGATACAGAGCATGTTCTACGAGCAGTACTTC. Translated: CASSQGIQSMFYEQYF. This rearrangement joins TRBV3-1 (or the pseudogene TRBV3-2) to TRBJ2-7; D is unclear. The ends were cut back, 1 base at V and 3 bases at J, with 16 bases in the middle. The CDR3 is 16 residues long. Germline CDR1 reads LGHDT; CDR2 reads YNNKEL (reference sequence).